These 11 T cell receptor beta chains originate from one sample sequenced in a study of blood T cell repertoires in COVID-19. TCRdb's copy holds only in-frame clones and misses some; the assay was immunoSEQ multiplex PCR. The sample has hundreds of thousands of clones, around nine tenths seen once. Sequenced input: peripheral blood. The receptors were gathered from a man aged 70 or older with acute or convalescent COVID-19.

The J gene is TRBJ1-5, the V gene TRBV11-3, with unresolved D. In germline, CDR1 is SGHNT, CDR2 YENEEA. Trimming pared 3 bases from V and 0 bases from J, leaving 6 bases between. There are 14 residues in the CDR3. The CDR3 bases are TGTGCCAGCAGCTTCGGCGGTAGCAATCAGCCCCAGCATTTT. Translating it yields CASSFGGSNQPQHF.

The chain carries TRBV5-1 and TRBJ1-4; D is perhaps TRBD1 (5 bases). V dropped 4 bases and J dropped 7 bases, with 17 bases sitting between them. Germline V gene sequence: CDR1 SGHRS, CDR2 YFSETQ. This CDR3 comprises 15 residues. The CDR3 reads CASSPWGGKGEKLFF. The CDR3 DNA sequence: TGCGCCAGCAGCCCCTGGGGGGGAAAGGGTGAAAAACTGTTTTTT.

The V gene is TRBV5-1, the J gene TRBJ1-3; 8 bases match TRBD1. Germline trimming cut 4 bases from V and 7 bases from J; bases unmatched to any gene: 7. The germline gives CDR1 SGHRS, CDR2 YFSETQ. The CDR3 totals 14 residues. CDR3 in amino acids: CASSMDRAANTIYF. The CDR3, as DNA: TGCGCCAGCAGCATGGACAGGGCGGCGAACACCATATATTTT.

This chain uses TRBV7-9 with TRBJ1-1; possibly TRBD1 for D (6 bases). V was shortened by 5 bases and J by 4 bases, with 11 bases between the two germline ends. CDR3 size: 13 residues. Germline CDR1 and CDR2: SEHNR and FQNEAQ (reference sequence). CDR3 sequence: CASSPGHLTEAFF. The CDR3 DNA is TGTGCCAGCAGCCCGGGACACCTCACTGAAGCTTTCTTT.

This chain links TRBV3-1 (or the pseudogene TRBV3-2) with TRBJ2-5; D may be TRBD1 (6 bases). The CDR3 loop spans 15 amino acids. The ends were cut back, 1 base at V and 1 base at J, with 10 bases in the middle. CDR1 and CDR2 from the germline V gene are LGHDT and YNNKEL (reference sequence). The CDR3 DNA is TGTGCCAGCAGCCAAGCTGGACAGATCCAAGAGACCCAGTACTTC. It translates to CASSQAGQIQETQYF.

This CDR3 is CASSPKQGGYGYTF. As DNA, the CDR3 is TGTGCCAGCTCACCTAAACAGGGTGGATATGGCTACACCTTC. The chain links TRBV18 to TRBJ1-2, with a tentative D call TRBD1 (6 bases). Trimming removed 3 bases at V and 5 bases at J, with 13 bases between. Germline V gene sequence: CDR1 KGHSH, CDR2 LQKENI. The CDR3 is made up of 14 amino acids.

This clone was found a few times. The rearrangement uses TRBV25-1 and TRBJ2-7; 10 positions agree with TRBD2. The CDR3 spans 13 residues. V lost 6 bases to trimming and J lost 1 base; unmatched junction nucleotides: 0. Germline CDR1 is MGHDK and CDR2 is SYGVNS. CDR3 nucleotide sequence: TGTGCCAGCAGACTAGCGGGGTCCTACGAGCAGTACTTC. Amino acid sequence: CASRLAGSYEQYF.

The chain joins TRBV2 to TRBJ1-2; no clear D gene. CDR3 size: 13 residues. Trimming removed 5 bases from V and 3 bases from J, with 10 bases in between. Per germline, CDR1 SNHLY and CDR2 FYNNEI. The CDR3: CASSYSSDYGYTF. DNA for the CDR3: TGTGCCAGCAGTTATAGCAGCGACTATGGCTACACCTTC.

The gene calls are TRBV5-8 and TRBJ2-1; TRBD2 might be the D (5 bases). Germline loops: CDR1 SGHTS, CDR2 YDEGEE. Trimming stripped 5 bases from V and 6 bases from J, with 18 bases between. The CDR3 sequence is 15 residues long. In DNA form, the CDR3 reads TGTGCCAGCAGTTCGAGAGGGAGAGGAGGCAATGAGCAGTTCTTC. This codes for CASSSRGRGGNEQFF.

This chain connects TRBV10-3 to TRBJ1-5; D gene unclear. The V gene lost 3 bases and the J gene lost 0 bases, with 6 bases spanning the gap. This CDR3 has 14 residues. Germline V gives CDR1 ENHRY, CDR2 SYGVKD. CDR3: CAISDGDSNQPQHF. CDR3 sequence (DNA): TGTGCCATCAGTGACGGAGATAGCAATCAGCCCCAGCATTTT.

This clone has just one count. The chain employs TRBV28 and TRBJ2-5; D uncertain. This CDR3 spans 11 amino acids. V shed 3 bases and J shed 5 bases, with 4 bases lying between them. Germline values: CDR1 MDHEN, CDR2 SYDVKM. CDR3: CASSFYETQYF. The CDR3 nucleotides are TGTGCCAGCAGTTTTTATGAGACCCAGTACTTC.